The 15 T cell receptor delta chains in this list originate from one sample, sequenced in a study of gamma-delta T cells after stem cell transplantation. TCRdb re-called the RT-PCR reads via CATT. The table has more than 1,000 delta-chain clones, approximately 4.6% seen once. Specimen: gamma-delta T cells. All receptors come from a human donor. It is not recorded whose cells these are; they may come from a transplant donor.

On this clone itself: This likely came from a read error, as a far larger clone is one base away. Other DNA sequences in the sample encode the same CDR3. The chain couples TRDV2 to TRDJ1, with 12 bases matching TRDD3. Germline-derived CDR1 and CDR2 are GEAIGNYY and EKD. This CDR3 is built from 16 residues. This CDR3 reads CACDPLLGDTTDKLIF. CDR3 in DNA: TGTGCGTGTGACCCCCTACTGGGGGATACAACCGATAAACTCATCTTT.

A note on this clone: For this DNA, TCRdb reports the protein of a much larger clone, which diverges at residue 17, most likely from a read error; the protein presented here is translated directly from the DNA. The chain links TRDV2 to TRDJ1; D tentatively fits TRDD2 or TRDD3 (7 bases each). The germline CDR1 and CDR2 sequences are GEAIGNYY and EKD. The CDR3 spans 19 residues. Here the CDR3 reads CACDTAGFPTGAYGDKRIF. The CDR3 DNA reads TGTGCCTGTGACACGGCGGGCTTTCCTACTGGGGCTTATGGCGATAAACGCATCTTT.

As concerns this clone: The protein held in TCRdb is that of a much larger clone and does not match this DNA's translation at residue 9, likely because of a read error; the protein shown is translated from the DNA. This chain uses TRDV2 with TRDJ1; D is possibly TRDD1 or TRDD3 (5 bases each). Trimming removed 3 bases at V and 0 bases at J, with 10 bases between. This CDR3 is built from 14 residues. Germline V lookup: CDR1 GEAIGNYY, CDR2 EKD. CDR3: CACDQILDTDKLIF. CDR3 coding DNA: TGTGCCTGTGACCAAATACTGGACACCGATAAACTCATCTTT.

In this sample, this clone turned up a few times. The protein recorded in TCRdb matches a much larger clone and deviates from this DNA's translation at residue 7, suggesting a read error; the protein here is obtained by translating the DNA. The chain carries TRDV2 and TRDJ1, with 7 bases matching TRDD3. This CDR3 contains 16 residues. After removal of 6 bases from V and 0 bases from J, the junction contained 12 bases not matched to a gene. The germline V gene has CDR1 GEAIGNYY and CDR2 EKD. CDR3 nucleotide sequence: TGTGCCTGTCAAGCCTTACGGGGGGATTACACCGATAAACTCATCTTT. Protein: CACQALRGDYTDKLIF.

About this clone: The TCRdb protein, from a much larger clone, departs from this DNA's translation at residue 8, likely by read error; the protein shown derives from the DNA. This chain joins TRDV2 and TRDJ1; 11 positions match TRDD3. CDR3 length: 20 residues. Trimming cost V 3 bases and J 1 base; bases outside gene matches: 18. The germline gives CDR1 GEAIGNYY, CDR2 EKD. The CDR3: CACDLMSVGLGDTSTDKLIF. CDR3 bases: TGTGCCTGTGACTTGATGTCGGTGGGGCTGGGGGATACATCCACCGATAAACTCATCTTT.

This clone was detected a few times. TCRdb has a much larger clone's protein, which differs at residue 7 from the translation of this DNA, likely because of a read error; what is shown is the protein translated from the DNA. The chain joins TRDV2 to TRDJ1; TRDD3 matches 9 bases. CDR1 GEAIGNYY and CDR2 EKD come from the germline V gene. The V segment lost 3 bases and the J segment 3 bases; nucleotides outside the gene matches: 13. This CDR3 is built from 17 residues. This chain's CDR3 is CACDSINGGILSDKLIF. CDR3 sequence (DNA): TGTGCCTGTGACTCTATAAACGGGGGGATACTTTCCGATAAACTCATCTTT.

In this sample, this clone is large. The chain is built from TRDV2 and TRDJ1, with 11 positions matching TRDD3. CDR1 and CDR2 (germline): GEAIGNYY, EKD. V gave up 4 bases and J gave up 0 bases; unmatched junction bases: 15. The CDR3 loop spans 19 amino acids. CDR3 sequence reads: CACDHVLGDKNIYTDKLIF. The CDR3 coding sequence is TGTGCCTGTGATCATGTACTGGGGGATAAAAATATATACACCGATAAACTCATCTTT.

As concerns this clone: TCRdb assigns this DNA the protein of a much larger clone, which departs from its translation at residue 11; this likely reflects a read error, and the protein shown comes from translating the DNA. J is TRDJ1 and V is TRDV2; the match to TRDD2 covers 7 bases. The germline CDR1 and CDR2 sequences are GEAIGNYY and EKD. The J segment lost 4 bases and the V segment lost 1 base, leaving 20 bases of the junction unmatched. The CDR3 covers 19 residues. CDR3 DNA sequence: TGTGCCTGTGACACGGCGGGCTTTCCTACTTGGGCTTATGGCGATAAACTCATCTTT. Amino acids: CACDTAGFPTWAYGDKLIF.

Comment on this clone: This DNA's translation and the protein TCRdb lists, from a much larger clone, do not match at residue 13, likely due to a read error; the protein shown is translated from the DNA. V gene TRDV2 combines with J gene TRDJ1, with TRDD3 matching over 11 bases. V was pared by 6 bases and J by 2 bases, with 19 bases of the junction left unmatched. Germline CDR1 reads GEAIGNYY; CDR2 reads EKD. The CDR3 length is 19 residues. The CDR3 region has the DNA TGTGCCTGTAACGACCTACATCTACTGGGGGATATGAGAACCGATAAACTCATCTTT. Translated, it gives CACNDLHLLGDMRTDKLIF.

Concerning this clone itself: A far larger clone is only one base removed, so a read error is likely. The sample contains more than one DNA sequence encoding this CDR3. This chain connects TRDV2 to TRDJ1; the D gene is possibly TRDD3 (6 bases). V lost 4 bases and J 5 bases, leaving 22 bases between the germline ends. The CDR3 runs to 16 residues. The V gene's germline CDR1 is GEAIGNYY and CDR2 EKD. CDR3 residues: CACDTVGVRDRDKLIF. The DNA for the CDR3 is TGTGCCTGTGATACCGTAGGCGTACGGGATAGGGATAAACTCATCTTT.

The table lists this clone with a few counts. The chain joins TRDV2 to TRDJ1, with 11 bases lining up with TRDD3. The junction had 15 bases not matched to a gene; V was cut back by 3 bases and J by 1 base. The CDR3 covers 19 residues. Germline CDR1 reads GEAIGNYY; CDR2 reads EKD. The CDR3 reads CACDPLSPLGDMSTDKLIF. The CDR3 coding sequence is TGTGCCTGTGACCCATTGAGTCCACTGGGGGATATGAGCACCGATAAACTCATCTTT.

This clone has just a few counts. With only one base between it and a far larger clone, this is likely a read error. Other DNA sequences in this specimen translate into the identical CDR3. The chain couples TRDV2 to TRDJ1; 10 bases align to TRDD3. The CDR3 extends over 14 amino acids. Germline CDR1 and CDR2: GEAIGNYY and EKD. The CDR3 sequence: CACDLTGGSDKLIF. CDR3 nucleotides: TGTGCCTGTGACCTTACTGGGGGATCCGATAAACTTATCTTT.

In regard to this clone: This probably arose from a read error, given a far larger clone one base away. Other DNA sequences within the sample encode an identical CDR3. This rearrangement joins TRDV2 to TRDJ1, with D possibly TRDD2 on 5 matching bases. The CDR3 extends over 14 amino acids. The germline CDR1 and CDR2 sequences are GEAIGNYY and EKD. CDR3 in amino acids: CACDGLRDGDKLIF. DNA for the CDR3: TGTGCCTGTGACGGCCTACGGGACGGCGATAAACTTATCTTT.

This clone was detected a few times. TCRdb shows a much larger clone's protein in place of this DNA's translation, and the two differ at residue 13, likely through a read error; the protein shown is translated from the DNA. CDR3 sequence (DNA): TGTGCCTGTGACACCCTGGGAGCTACCGGCACCGATAACCTCATCTTT. Its translation: CACDTLGATGTDNLIF. This chain uses TRDV2 with TRDJ1, with D perhaps matching TRDD3 (5 bases). The germline CDR1 and CDR2 sequences are GEAIGNYY and EKD. The CDR3 spans 16 residues.

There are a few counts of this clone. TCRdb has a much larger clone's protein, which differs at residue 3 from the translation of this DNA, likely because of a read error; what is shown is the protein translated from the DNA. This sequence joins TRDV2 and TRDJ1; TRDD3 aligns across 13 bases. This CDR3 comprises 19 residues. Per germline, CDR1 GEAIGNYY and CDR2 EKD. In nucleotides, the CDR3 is TGTGCCGGTGACTCCGTACTGGGGGATACGCTGGTTACCACCGATAAACTCATCTTT. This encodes CAGDSVLGDTLVTTDKLIF.